The 23 T cell receptor beta chains below all came from one sample that was sequenced in a study of human T cells and chemical hapten exposure. Time point defined: pre-sensitization, week 0. Treatment: therapeutic diphenylcyclopropenone sensitization with weekly scalp DPC. TCRdb itself ran the RACE reads through MiXCR, one entry per CDR3 protein. This table has 65,000 to 70,000 distinct CDR3 sequences, approximately 9.9% appearing once. This specimen consisted of whole blood, obtained in connection with sensitization to the hapten diphenylcyclopropenone (DPC). All receptors come from a woman aged 45-65 years with alopecia areata. Some clones in this sample may be carry-over from other donors' samples.

This clonotype was counted at least ten times. The chain couples TRBV4-3 to TRBJ2-7; D tentatively reads TRBD1 or TRBD2 (5 bases each). The V gene's germline CDR1 is LGHNA and CDR2 YSLEER. V was cut by 1 base and J by 1 base, with 11 bases left in between. The CDR3 consists of 15 residues. The CDR3 protein is CASSQVYGASYEQYF. The CDR3 DNA reads TGCGCCAGCAGCCAAGTTTACGGGGCATCCTACGAGCAGTACTTC.

This clonotype came up many times. V and J are TRBV12-3 or TRBV12-4 and TRBJ1-5, with D unclear. V dropped 5 bases and J dropped 3 bases, with 11 bases sitting between them. The CDR3 has 14 residues. The CDR3 DNA is TGTGCCAGCAGTCTAAGGGAACCCAATCAGCCCCAGCATTTT. This codes for CASSLREPNQPQHF.

The rearrangement links TRBV28 to TRBJ1-1; no clear D gene. This CDR3 has 13 amino acids. Deletions cut 8 bases from V and 1 base from J, with 11 bases between. Germline V gene lookup returns CDR1 MDHEN and CDR2 SYDVKM. CDR3 amino acids: CASGLQKNTEAFF. The CDR3 DNA sequence: TGTGCCAGCGGGTTACAGAAGAACACTGAAGCTTTCTTT.

This rearrangement joins TRBV5-1 to TRBJ2-1; perhaps TRBD1 as D (5 bases). The V end was cut by 4 bases, the J end by 7 bases, with 12 bases between. Germline loops: CDR1 SGHRS, CDR2 YFSETQ. The CDR3 runs 13 residues. The CDR3 sequence is CASSARDLNEQFF. CDR3 bases: TGCGCCAGCAGCGCCAGGGATTTGAATGAGCAGTTCTTC. The variable domain in full, completed from reference TRBV5-1 and TRBJ2-1, reads KAGVTQTPRYLIKTRGQQVTLSCSPISGHRSVSWYQQTPGQGLQFLFEYFSETQRNKGNFPGRFSGRQFSNSRSEMNVSTLELGDSALYLCASSARDLNEQFFGPGTRLTVL.

This clonotype was counted many times. The chain employs TRBV4-2 and TRBJ2-4; 12 bases match TRBD2. The CDR3 covers 23 residues. The V segment lost 0 bases and the J segment 1 base; nucleotides outside the gene matches: 19. Germline V gene sequence: CDR1 LGHNA, CDR2 YNFKEQ. CDR3 coding DNA: TGTGCCAGCAGCCAAGATAAAGGTCTAGCGGGGGGGTCTCGAAGGACGGCCAAAAACATTCAGTACTTC. Its protein is CASSQDKGLAGGSRRTAKNIQYF.

This clonotype was seen many times. The chain joins TRBV7-6 to TRBJ2-7; D uncertain. Trimming stripped 3 bases from V and 0 bases from J, with 12 bases between. This CDR3 is built from 15 residues. In germline, CDR1 is SGHVS, CDR2 FNYEAQ. The CDR3 DNA follows: TGTGCCAGCAGCTTCGCGAGCGCTCGCTCCTACGAGCAGTACTTC. It encodes CASSFASARSYEQYF.

This clonotype was picked up many times. The chain combines TRBV2 with TRBJ2-2; 7 bases fit TRBD1. This CDR3 has 13 amino acids. V gave up 8 bases and J gave up 6 bases; unmatched junction bases: 6. Germline V gene sequence: CDR1 SNHLY, CDR2 FYNNEI. Here the CDR3 DNA reads TGTGCCAGCCTCCGGGACAGTGCCGGGGAGCTGTTTTTT. Translation: CASLRDSAGELFF.

In the case of this clonotype: The junction departs from the called germline gene at one end, perhaps through a read error. The chain recombines TRBV11-2 with TRBJ2-1, with D uncertain. CDR3 length: 16 residues. Germline V lookup: CDR1 SGHAT, CDR2 FQNNGV. The CDR3 DNA sequence: TGTGCCAGCAGCTTAGAGGCCCTCGAAGTCCACAATGAGCAGATCTTC. Translation: CASSLEALEVHNEQIF.

The table lists this clonotype with many counts. The chain uses TRBV7-2 and TRBJ2-7; TRBD1 might be the D (5 bases). From germline, CDR1 is SGHTA and CDR2 FQGNSA. This CDR3 has 14 amino acids. Trimming removed 3 bases from V and 4 bases from J, with 13 bases in between. DNA of the CDR3: TGTGCCAGCAGCTTGGGGCAAAAATTTTACGAGCAGTACTTC. Protein sequence: CASSLGQKFYEQYF. Together with reference TRBV7-2 and TRBJ2-7, the CDR3 gives the full variable domain: GAGVSQSPSNKVTEKGKDVELRCDPISGHTALYWYRQSLGQGLEFLIYFQGNSAPDKSGLPSDRFSAERTGGSVSTLTIQRTQQEDSAVYLCASSLGQKFYEQYFGPGTRLTVT.

In its sample, this clonotype was seen once. V gene TRBV12-3 or TRBV12-4 combines with J gene TRBJ1-6; TRBD1 matches at 7 bases. V dropped 3 bases and J dropped 6; count of bases not matched to a gene: 2. The CDR3 contains 14 residues. Here the CDR3 DNA reads TGTGCCAGCAGTTTGAACAGGGGTAATTCACCCCTCCACTTT. As protein: CASSLNRGNSPLHF.

The chain recombines TRBV18 with TRBJ1-1; D not resolved. This CDR3 has 14 residues. CDR1 is KGHSH and CDR2 is LQKENI in the germline V gene. Between the trimmed V and J ends, which lost 2 bases and 4 bases, there was a span of 11 bases. The CDR3 bases are TGTGCCAGCTCACCAGGGAAGGATCGCACTGAAGCTTTCTTT. Its translation is CASSPGKDRTEAFF. The whole variable domain, remainder taken from reference TRBV18 and TRBJ1-1, is NAGVMQNPRHLVRRRGQEARLRCSPMKGHSHVYWYRQLPEEGLKFMVYLQKENIIDESGMPKERFSAEFPKEGPSILRIQQVVRGDSAAYFCASSPGKDRTEAFFGQGTRLTVV.

This clonotype was counted at least ten times. The chain has TRBV12-3 or TRBV12-4 and TRBJ1-1; the D gene is possibly TRBD1 (5 bases). With 5 bases removed from V and 1 base from J, the gap between germline ends came to 17 bases. The CDR3 runs 16 residues. CDR3 amino acids: CASSPLWGGSNTEAFF. Here the CDR3 DNA reads TGTGCCAGCAGTCCCCTTTGGGGGGGTTCGAACACTGAAGCTTTCTTT.

V and J are TRBV20-1 and TRBJ2-7; D possibly corresponds to TRBD2 (5 bases). Germline V gene lookup returns CDR1 DFQATT and CDR2 SNEGSKA (reference sequence). Deletions cut 5 bases from V and 3 bases from J, with 11 bases between. The CDR3 consists of 12 residues. The DNA of the CDR3 is TGCAGTGCTTCTAGGGAGCACTACGAGCAGTACTTC. It translates to CSASREHYEQYF.

The chain has TRBV6-2 or TRBV6-3 and TRBJ2-1; D is uncertain. This CDR3 has 16 amino acids. CDR1 MNHEY and CDR2 SVGEGT come from the germline V gene. The V and J ends lost 4 bases and 0 bases respectively, with 13 bases between them. Here the CDR3 reads CASSSPGRLSYNEQFF. DNA of the CDR3: TGTGCCAGCAGTTCCCCCGGTCGGCTCTCCTACAATGAGCAGTTCTTC.

At least ten counts were recorded for this clonotype. J is TRBJ1-2 and V is TRBV29-1; 8 bases fit TRBD1. The ends lost 6 bases at V and 5 bases at J; junction bases unmatched: 11. CDR1 and CDR2 from the germline V gene are SQVTM and ANQGSEA. This CDR3 is built from 14 residues. The CDR3 nucleotides read TGCAGCGTAGGAAGAGGGACAGGAGAATATGGCTACACCTTC. Translation gives CSVGRGTGEYGYTF.

A few counts support this clonotype. This chain connects TRBV29-1 to TRBJ2-3; TRBD1 is a possible D gene (6 bases). V was shortened by 4 bases and J by 0 bases, with 17 bases between the two germline ends. CDR3 length: 16 residues. The germline V gene has CDR1 SQVTM and CDR2 ANQGSEA. CDR3 nucleotide sequence: TGCAGCGTTGCCCCCGGACAGTTTACTAGCACAGATACGCAGTATTTT. Amino acids: CSVAPGQFTSTDTQYF.

This clonotype was observed many times. The genes are TRBV25-1 and TRBJ1-4, with 7 nucleotides matching TRBD1. The CDR3 loop spans 14 amino acids. CDR1 MGHDK and CDR2 SYGVNS come from the germline V gene. V gave up 6 bases and J gave up 7 bases; unmatched junction bases: 8. DNA of the CDR3: TGTGCCAGCAGCCAGACAGGGCGTACTGAAAAACTGTTTTTT. It is translated as CASSQTGRTEKLFF. Based on the CDR3 plus reference TRBV25-1 and TRBJ1-4, the full variable domain is EADIYQTPRYLVIGTGKKITLECSQTMGHDKMYWYQQDPGMELHLIHYSYGVNSTEKGDLSSESTVSRIRTEHFPLTLESARPSHTSQYLCASSQTGRTEKLFFGSGTQLSVL.

This clonotype occurred many times. This chain joins TRBV10-3 and TRBJ1-6, with D maybe TRBD1 (5 bases). The V end lost 3 bases, the J end lost 10 bases, and 16 bases lay between the germline ends. CDR1 and CDR2 from the germline V gene are ENHRY and SYGVKD. The CDR3 spans 15 residues. CDR3 nucleotide sequence: TGTGCCATCAGTGAAGGGCTTTTAAAGGGGTCACCCCTCCACTTT. It codes for CAISEGLLKGSPLHF.

The V and J genes are TRBV7-2 and TRBJ1-1, with D maybe TRBD1 (6 bases). CDR3 length: 15 amino acids. The germline gives CDR1 SGHTA, CDR2 FQGNSA. V was trimmed by 3 bases and J by 6 bases, leaving 17 bases between them. CDR3 coding DNA: TGTGCCAGCAGCTTGGGGGCAGGAACGCGGGCTGAAGCTTTCTTT. Its translation: CASSLGAGTRAEAFF.

In its sample, this clonotype was seen many times. The genes are TRBV27 and TRBJ2-7, with D possibly TRBD2 on 6 matching bases. This CDR3 region has 14 residues. With 5 bases removed from V and 4 bases from J, the gap between germline ends came to 15 bases. From germline, CDR1 is MNHEY and CDR2 SMNVEV (reference sequence). The chain's CDR3 is CASSIGTGKYEQYF. As DNA, the CDR3 is TGTGCCAGCAGTATCGGGACTGGAAAATACGAGCAGTACTTC.

This clonotype was detected only a few times. V gene TRBV20-1 combines with J gene TRBJ2-7, with 10 nucleotides matching TRBD2. The J segment lost 7 bases and the V segment lost 0 bases, leaving 9 bases of the junction unmatched. CDR1 is DFQATT, CDR2 SNEGSKA, per germline (reference sequence). CDR3 length: 15 amino acids. CDR3 nucleotide sequence: TGCAGTGCTAGAGATAGCGGGAGGCCTCTGCTTGAGCAGTACTTC. Encoded protein: CSARDSGRPLLEQYF.

J is TRBJ2-5 and V is TRBV29-1, with 10 bases identical to TRBD2. CDR1 is SQVTM and CDR2 is ANQGSEA in the germline V gene. This CDR3 is 15 amino acids long. The J segment lost 5 bases and the V segment lost 1 base, leaving 7 bases of the junction unmatched. The CDR3 DNA reads TGCAGCGTTGAAGGATTTAGCGGGAGGAGGGAGACCCAGTACTTC. Translated: CSVEGFSGRRETQYF.

The rearrangement links TRBV19 to TRBJ2-1, with 8 bases aligning to TRBD2. With V trimmed by 1 base and J by 3 bases, 2 bases remained unmatched. Germline V gene data show CDR1 as LNHDA and CDR2 as SQIVND (reference sequence). The CDR3 runs 15 residues. CDR3 sequence reads: CASSIGSGSYNEQFF. The CDR3 coding sequence is TGTGCCAGTAGTATAGGGAGCGGGAGCTACAATGAGCAGTTCTTC. The variable domain in full, with the rest retrieved from reference TRBV19 and TRBJ2-1, is DGGITQSPKYLFRKEGQNVTLSCEQNLNHDAMYWYRQDPGQGLRLIYYSQIVNDFQKGDIAEGYSVSREKKESFPLTVTSAQKNPTAFYLCASSIGSGSYNEQFFGPGTRLTVL.